This T cell receptor (beta chain) was sequenced in a study of T cell responses to AZD1222 COVID-19 vaccine. Study outcomes and limitations: A reported finding is that nearly half of spike-specific TCRs target unmutated variant regions.

Here immunoSEQ multiplex PCR was the method, and the copy in TCRdb shows in-frame clones only, minus some. The sample holds about 120,000 clones, roughly 85% seen once. As regards this clone: Its antigen is still unknown.

V gave up 0 bases and J gave up 5 bases, with 7 bases separating them. This CDR3 has 13 residues. Germline loops: CDR1 MNHEY, CDR2 SVGEGT. The specimen was peripheral blood, collected on day 0 of MenACWY control vaccination. This sequence joins TRBV6-2 or TRBV6-3 and TRBJ2-5, with D unclear. This TCR was sampled from an adult in good health. CDR3: CASSYSMRETQYF. The CDR3 DNA sequence: TGTGCCAGCAGTTACTCGATGCGGGAGACCCAGTACTTC.